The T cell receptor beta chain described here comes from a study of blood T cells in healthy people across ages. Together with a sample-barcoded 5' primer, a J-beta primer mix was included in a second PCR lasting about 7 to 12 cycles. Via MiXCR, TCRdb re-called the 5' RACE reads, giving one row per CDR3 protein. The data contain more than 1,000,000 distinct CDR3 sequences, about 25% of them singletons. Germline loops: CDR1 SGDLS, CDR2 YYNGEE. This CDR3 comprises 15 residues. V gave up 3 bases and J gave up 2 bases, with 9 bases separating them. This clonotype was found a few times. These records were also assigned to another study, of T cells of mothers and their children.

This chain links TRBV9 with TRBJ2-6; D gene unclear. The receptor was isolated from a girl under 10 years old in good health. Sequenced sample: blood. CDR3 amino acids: CASSAVEAGANVLTF. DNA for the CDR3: TGTGCCAGCAGCGCGGTCGAGGCTGGGGCCAACGTCCTGACTTTC.